The sequence of this T cell receptor beta chain was determined in a study of T cell repertoires in cytomegalovirus infection. Across the study: Both CMV infection and a matching HLA type were indicated by public TCR beta signatures.

Overall study findings and caveats: In two of eight donors, the top clonotype was HLA-C-restricted CMV-specific.

MiXCR, run by TCRdb on the reads, gives a single entry per CDR3 protein. Here the sample spans roughly 230,000 distinct CDR3 sequences, about a sixth being singletons. V lost 3 bases, J lost 0 bases, and 8 bases stayed unmatched. CDR1 is MNHEY, CDR2 SVGEGT, per germline. The CDR3 consists of 17 residues. The sample holds many counts of this clonotype. The antigen remains unidentified. The specimen was CD8+ T cells from PBMCs. This sequence originates from a human donor in good health (CMV status not recorded). Some clones in this sample may be carry-over from other donors' samples. The rearrangement uses TRBV6-2 or TRBV6-3 and TRBJ2-1, with 7 positions matching TRBD1. The CDR3 region is CASSYLETGRSYNEQFF. The CDR3 DNA sequence: TGTGCCAGCAGTTATCTGGAGACAGGGCGCTCCTACAATGAGCAGTTCTTC.